This T cell receptor (beta chain) was observed in a study of cytomegalovirus exposure and HLA in healthy donors. Primers: 60 Vbeta forward and 13 Jbeta reverse. Libraries were prepared by immunoSEQ multiplex PCR; TCRdb keeps only in-frame clonotypes and omits some of them. Here the sample spans some 87,000 clones, 70% being singletons. This receptor was identified in a woman aged 45 to 65 in good health and CMV-seropositive. Sequenced sample: PBMCs.

The CDR3 spells CASTAGQENFNYGYTF. CDR3 DNA: TGTGCCAGCACCGCGGGACAGGAAAACTTTAACTATGGCTACACCTTC. The chain is built from TRBV5-4 and TRBJ1-2; 8 bases agree with TRBD1. V was clipped by 6 bases and J by 1 base; unmatched bases: 11. Germline values: CDR1 SGHNT, CDR2 YYREEE (reference sequence). CDR3 length equals 16 residues. Based on the CDR3 plus reference TRBV5-4 and TRBJ1-2, the full variable domain is ETGVTQSPTHLIKTRGQQVTLRCSSQSGHNTVSWYQQALGQGPQFIFQYYREEENGRGNFPPRFSGLQFPNYSSELNVNALELDDSALYLCASTAGQENFNYGYTFGSGTRLTVV.